A single sample gave rise to the 10 T cell receptor beta chains below, sequenced in a study of cytomegalovirus exposure and HLA in healthy donors (dated by TCRdb to 2016 to 2017). Receptor amplification or capture employed the immunoSEQ multiplex PCR assay. For the multiplex PCR, a mixture combining 60 forward primers for TCR Vbeta segments and 13 reverse primers for TCR Jbeta segments was used. TCRdb provides this immuneACCESS table in a form limited to in-frame rearrangements. Some clones are lacking; in checked studies, under half of them reflect an unresolved V gene, and why the rest are absent is not known. The table for this sample lists some 150,000 clones; 64% of them were counted only once. The top ten clones comprise 2.5% to 3.5% of the sample. Sample: PBMCs. The receptor set was obtained from a woman aged 25-40 years in good health and CMV-seropositive.

Only one count was recorded for this clone. The CDR3 loop is CASSLRTGGSYEQYF. CDR3 nucleotides: TGTGCCAGCAGCCTACGGACAGGGGGCTCCTACGAGCAGTACTTC. The chain joins TRBV7-2 to TRBJ2-5, with 10 bases that match TRBD1. The DNA end is a closer match to TRBJ2-7, so the J assignment may be wrong. Germline lookup yields CDR1 SGHTA and CDR2 FQGNSA. This CDR3 has 15 residues.

This rearrangement joins TRBV5-1 to TRBJ2-2; tentative D call: TRBD1 (6 bases). CDR3 length: 15 amino acids. V was clipped by 4 bases and J by 4 bases, with 14 bases between them. Germline assignment: CDR1 SGHRS and CDR2 YFSETQ. The CDR3, as DNA: TGCGCCAGCAGCCAGCAAGCGACAGGCACCGGGGAGCTGTTTTTT. Translated: CASSQQATGTGELFF.

The rearrangement uses TRBV9 and TRBJ2-5; 8 bases align to TRBD2. The junction had 11 bases not matched to a gene; V was cut back by 0 bases and J by 4 bases. The CDR3 is 17 amino acids. Germline assignment: CDR1 SGDLS and CDR2 YYNGEE. For the CDR3, the DNA is TGTGCCAGCAGCGTAGAAGGGACTAGTGGGCGGGGAGAGACCCAGTACTTC. It encodes CASSVEGTSGRGETQYF.

This rearrangement joins TRBV28 to TRBJ2-2, with TRBD1 identical over 7 bases. Germline loops: CDR1 MDHEN, CDR2 SYDVKM. The CDR3 runs to 13 residues. The V gene end was trimmed by 6 bases and the J gene end by 6 bases; junction bases not matched to a gene: 4. The CDR3 bases are TGTGCCAGCAGACCTGGGACAGCCGGGGAGCTGTTTTTT. Translated: CASRPGTAGELFF.

V gene TRBV5-1 combines with J gene TRBJ2-3; D may be TRBD2 (7 bases). CDR1 is SGHRS and CDR2 is YFSETQ in the germline V gene. This CDR3 contains 14 residues. V lost 9 bases to trimming and J lost 1 base, with 15 bases between them. The CDR3 coding sequence is TGCGCCACCACGGGCGGGGGCGGCACAGATACGCAGTATTTT. This sequence encodes CATTGGGGTDTQYF.

This clone showed up just once. The V call is TRBV5-1, the J call TRBJ1-4, with 7 positions matching TRBD1. The junction had 9 bases not matched to a gene; V was cut back by 4 bases and J by 6 bases. Germline loops: CDR1 SGHRS, CDR2 YFSETQ. CDR3 size: 15 residues. Here the CDR3 reads CASSPGQPEDEKLFF. CDR3 coding DNA: TGCGCCAGCAGCCCGGGACAGCCAGAGGATGAAAAACTGTTTTTT.

The CDR3 DNA reads as TGTGCCAGCAGCGTGAGCTACGGGAACTATGGCTACACCTTC. It encodes CASSVSYGNYGYTF. This chain connects TRBV9 to TRBJ1-2; D is undetermined. With 2 bases removed from V and 2 bases from J, the gap between germline ends came to 10 bases. The CDR3 is 14 amino acids. Germline V gene data show CDR1 as SGDLS and CDR2 as YYNGEE.

This clone has only a few counts. The CDR3 spells CASSYGGASGVYEQYF. The CDR3, as DNA: TGTGCCAGCAGCTACGGGGGGGCTAGCGGGGTCTACGAGCAGTACTTC. The J gene is TRBJ2-7, the V gene TRBV6-6; 9 positions agree with TRBD2. Germline CDR1 reads MNHNY; CDR2 reads SVGAGI (reference sequence). The ends lost 6 bases at V and 3 bases at J; junction bases unmatched: 12. The CDR3 runs to 16 residues.

This clone was picked up a small number of times. This chain uses TRBV9 with TRBJ2-2, with 12 bases matching TRBD2. Germline V gene data show CDR1 as SGDLS and CDR2 as YYNGEE. The CDR3 runs to 16 residues. V was pared by 3 bases and J by 6 bases, with 6 bases of the junction left unmatched. As DNA, the CDR3 is TGTGCCAGCAGCGCATCTAGCGGGGGGGCGTCCGGGGAGCTGTTTTTT. Encoded protein: CASSASSGGASGELFF. The variable domain in full, with the rest retrieved from reference TRBV9 and TRBJ2-2, is DSGVTQTPKHLITATGQRVTLRCSPRSGDLSVYWYQQSLDQGLQFLIQYYNGEERAKGNILERFSAQQFPDLHSELNLSSLELGDSALYFCASSASSGGASGELFFGEGSRLTVL.

This chain uses TRBV5-1 with TRBJ2-2; tentative D call: TRBD1 (5 bases). Germline V gene lookup returns CDR1 SGHRS and CDR2 YFSETQ. Between the trimmed V and J ends, which lost 8 bases and 1 base, there was a span of 12 bases. The length of the CDR3 is 14 residues. CDR3 bases: TGCGCCAGTTCTGATCAGGGGAACACCGGGGAGCTGTTTTTT. Protein product: CASSDQGNTGELFF.